These T cell receptor beta chains were read from a single sample in a study of shared clonotypes between healthy human individuals. The method was immunoSEQ multiplex PCR; TCRdb's version includes in-frame clones alone and lacks a portion of them. In the table there are fewer than 3 million clones, under 95% of which are singletons. Sequenced material: naive CD4+ T cells from PBMCs. The receptors were sampled from a man between 18 and 35 years old in good health. Some clones in this sample may be carry-over from other donors' samples. Both conserved end residues are part of each CDR3. The D gene is left open where the match is weak. Clone size appears in some rows only: once, few, many, or a class for an expanded clone.

d_call,v_call,clone_size,j_call,cdr3_aa,cdr3_nt
NA,TRBV6-5,NA,TRBJ1-4,CASSYSSRGDEKLFF,TGTGCCAGCAGTTACTCGTCCAGGGGAGATGAAAAACTGTTTTTT
TRBD2,TRBV9,NA,TRBJ2-2,CASSVARIPGLAGSNTGELFF,TGTGCCAGCAGCGTAGCCAGGATTCCGGGACTAGCGGGTTCGAACACCGGGGAGCTGTTTTTT
NA,TRBV4-1,NA,TRBJ2-1,CASSQGSTALSYNEQFF,TGCGCCAGCAGCCAAGGTTCTACGGCGTTGTCCTACAATGAGCAGTTCTTC
TRBD2,TRBV30,NA,TRBJ2-2,CAWRAGEIGELFF,TGTGCCTGGAGAGCGGGAGAGATCGGGGAGCTGTTTTTT
TRBD2,TRBV5-4,NA,TRBJ2-3,CASSTARGTSGAWDTQYF,TGTGCCAGCAGCACCGCCAGGGGGACTAGCGGAGCGTGGGATACGCAGTATTTT
NA,TRBV28,once,TRBJ1-5,CASSSGQISNQPQHF,TGTGCCAGCAGCTCCGGACAGATTAGCAATCAGCCCCAGCATTTT
NA,TRBV11-2,NA,TRBJ1-1,CASSPSPSLEAFF,TGTGCCAGCAGCCCGAGCCCTAGCCTTGAAGCTTTCTTT
TRBD1,TRBV28,NA,TRBJ1-1,CGVFNWDSTEAFF,TGCGGAGTTTTCAACTGGGACAGCACTGAAGCTTTCTTT
NA,TRBV7-2,NA,TRBJ1-5,CASSLVVTSNQPQHF,TGTGCCAGCAGCTTAGTAGTGACGAGCAATCAGCCCCAGCATTTT
TRBD1,TRBV5-1,NA,TRBJ2-1,CASSLTGGEQFF,TGCGCCAGCAGCTTGACAGGGGGTGAGCAGTTCTTC
NA,TRBV18,NA,TRBJ1-4,CASSPNAHKVTEKLFF,TGTGCCAGCTCACCAAACGCCCACAAAGTTACTGAAAAACTGTTTTTT
NA,TRBV7-3,NA,TRBJ2-1,CASSLRQAVYNEQFF,TGTGCCAGCAGCTTACGGCAGGCGGTATACAATGAGCAGTTCTTC
NA,TRBV15,NA,TRBJ1-1,CATSGRGGIVTEAFF,TGTGCCACCAGCGGAAGGGGAGGGATAGTGACTGAAGCTTTCTTT
NA,TRBV27,few,TRBJ1-1,CASSPLQNTEAFF,TGTGCCAGCAGTCCGCTACAGAACACTGAAGCTTTCTTT
TRBD1,TRBV6-5,NA,TRBJ2-7,CASGTGNSYEQYF,TGTGCCAGCGGGACAGGGAACTCCTACGAGCAGTACTTC
NA,TRBV2,NA,TRBJ2-2,CASKGEQINTGELFF,TGTGCCAGCAAGGGGGAACAGATAAACACCGGGGAGCTGTTTTTT
NA,TRBV6-1,once,TRBJ2-7,CASLTLRGISYEQYF,TGTGCCAGTCTTACCCTCAGGGGAATCTCCTACGAGCAGTACTTC
NA,TRBV9,NA,TRBJ1-3,CASETGDGNTIYF,TGTGCCAGTGAAACAGGAGACGGAAACACCATATATTTT
TRBD1,TRBV2,NA,TRBJ2-7,CASSPLTGTGASYEQYF,TGTGCCAGCAGTCCCCTAACCGGGACAGGGGCCTCCTACGAGCAGTACTTC
TRBD2,TRBV7-2,NA,TRBJ2-7,CASSRTSGTYEQYF,TGTGCCAGCAGCCGGACTAGCGGGACCTACGAGCAGTACTTC
TRBD2,TRBV12-5,NA,TRBJ2-5,CASGLIGRETQYF,TGTGCTAGTGGTTTAATCGGGAGGGAGACCCAGTACTTC
TRBD2,TRBV4-3,NA,TRBJ2-1,CASSQGYGRPNEQFF,TGCGCCAGCAGCCAAGGTTACGGGAGGCCCAATGAGCAGTTCTTC